This TCR beta chain was sequenced in a study of CD4 T cells in relation to SARS-CoV-2 and coronaviruses. Method: immunoSEQ multiplex PCR; TCRdb's copy keeps in-frame clones and lacks some. The data contain about 38,000 clones, under 85% of them seen just once; the ten biggest clones take up 20%. The table lists this clone with a count of one. Its antigen is not known. The CDR3 is made up of 21 amino acids. The sequencing input was memory CD4+ T cells from PBMCs, cultured in vitro. The J gene is TRBJ2-6, the V gene TRBV12-1. TRBV12-1 is a pseudogene locus. The receptor comes from an adult with COVID-19. The CDR3 sequence: CASSAKPGTDSSTSGANVLTF. CDR3 DNA sequence: TGTGCCAGCAGCGCAAAACCCGGGACGGACTCTTCAACATCTGGGGCCAACGTCCTGACTTTC.